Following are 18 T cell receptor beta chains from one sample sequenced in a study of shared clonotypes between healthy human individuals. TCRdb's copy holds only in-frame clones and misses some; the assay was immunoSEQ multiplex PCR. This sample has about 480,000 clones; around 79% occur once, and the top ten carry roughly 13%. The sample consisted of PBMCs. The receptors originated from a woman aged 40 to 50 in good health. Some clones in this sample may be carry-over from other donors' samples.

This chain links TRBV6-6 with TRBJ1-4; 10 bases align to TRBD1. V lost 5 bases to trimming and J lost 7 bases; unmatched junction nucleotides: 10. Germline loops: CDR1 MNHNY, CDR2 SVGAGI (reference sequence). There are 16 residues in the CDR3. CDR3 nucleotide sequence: TGTGCCAGCAGTACCCGACAGGGGGCGTTAAGTGAAAAACTGTTTTTT. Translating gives CASSTRQGALSEKLFF.

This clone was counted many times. The CDR3 nucleotides read TGTGCCAGCAAATACAGAGGCAGCACAGATACGCAGTATTTT. Protein: CASKYRGSTDTQYF. This chain connects TRBV27 to TRBJ2-3, with no clear D. Trimming pared 7 bases from V and 0 bases from J, leaving 11 bases between. The CDR3 spans 14 residues. CDR1 is MNHEY and CDR2 is SMNVEV in the germline V gene (reference sequence).

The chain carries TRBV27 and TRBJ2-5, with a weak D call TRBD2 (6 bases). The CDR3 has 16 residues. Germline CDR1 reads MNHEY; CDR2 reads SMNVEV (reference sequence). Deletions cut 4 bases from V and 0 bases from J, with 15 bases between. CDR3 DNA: TGTGCCAGCAGTTCCTGGAGGGCCGGTGACCAAGAGACCCAGTACTTC. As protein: CASSSWRAGDQETQYF.

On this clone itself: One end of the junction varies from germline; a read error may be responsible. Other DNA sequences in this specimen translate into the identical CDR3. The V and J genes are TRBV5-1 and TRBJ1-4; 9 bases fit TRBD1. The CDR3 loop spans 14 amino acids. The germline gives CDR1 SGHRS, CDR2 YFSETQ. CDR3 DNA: TGCGCTAGCAGCTCGGGGACAGGGCTGGAAAAACTGTTTTTT. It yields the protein CASSSGTGLEKLFF.

The CDR3 region is CASSLSGTGVYEQFF. The CDR3 DNA follows: TGTGCCAGCAGCTTGTCCGGGACAGGGGTCTATGAGCAGTTCTTC. This chain links TRBV7-9 with TRBJ2-1, with 10 nucleotides matching TRBD1. Germline CDR1 and CDR2: SEHNR and FQNEAQ (reference sequence). The junction had 7 bases not matched to a gene; V was cut back by 3 bases and J by 8 bases. The CDR3 extends over 15 amino acids.

CDR3 bases: TGTGCCAGCAGCCTGGTGGGAGCGGCCGGCAATGAGCAGTTCTTC. It yields the protein CASSLVGAAGNEQFF. This chain joins TRBV4-2 and TRBJ2-1; tentative D call: TRBD2 (5 bases). Germline V lookup: CDR1 LGHNA, CDR2 YNFKEQ. The ends were cut back, 4 bases at V and 6 bases at J, with 16 bases in the middle. The CDR3 is 15 amino acids.

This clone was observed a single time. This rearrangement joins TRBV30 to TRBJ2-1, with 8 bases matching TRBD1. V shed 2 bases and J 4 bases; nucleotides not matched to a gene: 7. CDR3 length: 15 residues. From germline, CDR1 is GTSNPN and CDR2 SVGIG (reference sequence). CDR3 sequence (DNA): TGTGCCTGGAGTTACCGGGACAGGTCTTACAATGAGCAGTTCTTC. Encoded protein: CAWSYRDRSYNEQFF.

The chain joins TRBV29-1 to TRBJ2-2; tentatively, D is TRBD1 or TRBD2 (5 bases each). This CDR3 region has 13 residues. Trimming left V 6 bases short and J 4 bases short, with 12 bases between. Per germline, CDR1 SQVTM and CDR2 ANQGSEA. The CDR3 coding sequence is TGCAGCGTGGGGACCAAATCCACCGGGGAGCTGTTTTTT. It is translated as CSVGTKSTGELFF.

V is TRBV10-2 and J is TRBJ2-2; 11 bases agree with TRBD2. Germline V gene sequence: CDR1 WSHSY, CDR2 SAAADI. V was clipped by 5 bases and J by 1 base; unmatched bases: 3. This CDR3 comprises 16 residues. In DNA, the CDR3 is TGCGCCAGCAGTTCTCTAGCGGGAGGGAACACCGGGGAGCTGTTTTTT. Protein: CASSSLAGGNTGELFF.

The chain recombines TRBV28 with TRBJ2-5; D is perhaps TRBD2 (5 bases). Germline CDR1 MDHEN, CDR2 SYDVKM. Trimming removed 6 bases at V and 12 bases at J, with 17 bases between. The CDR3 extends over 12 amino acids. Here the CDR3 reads CASRTLAAREYF. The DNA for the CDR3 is TGTGCCAGCAGGACGTTGGCTGCGAGGGAGTACTTC.

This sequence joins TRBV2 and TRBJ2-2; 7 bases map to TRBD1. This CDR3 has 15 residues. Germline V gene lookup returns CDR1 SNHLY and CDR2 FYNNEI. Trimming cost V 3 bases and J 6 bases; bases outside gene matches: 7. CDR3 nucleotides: TGTGCCAGCAGTGAGGCTTTTACAGGGGCCGGGGAGCTGTTTTTT. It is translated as CASSEAFTGAGELFF.

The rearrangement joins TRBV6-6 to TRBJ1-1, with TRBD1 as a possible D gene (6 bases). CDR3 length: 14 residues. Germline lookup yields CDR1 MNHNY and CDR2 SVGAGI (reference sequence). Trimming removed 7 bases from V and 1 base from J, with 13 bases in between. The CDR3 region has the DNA TGTGCCAGCAATGTCGGGACACAGAACACTGAAGCTTTCTTT. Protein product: CASNVGTQNTEAFF.

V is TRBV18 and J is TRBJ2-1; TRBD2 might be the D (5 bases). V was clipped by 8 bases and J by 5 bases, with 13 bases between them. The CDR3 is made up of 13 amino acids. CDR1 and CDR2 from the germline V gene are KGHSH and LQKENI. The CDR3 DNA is TGTGCCAGCACCCCATCCGGGAACAATGAGCAGTTCTTC. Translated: CASTPSGNNEQFF.

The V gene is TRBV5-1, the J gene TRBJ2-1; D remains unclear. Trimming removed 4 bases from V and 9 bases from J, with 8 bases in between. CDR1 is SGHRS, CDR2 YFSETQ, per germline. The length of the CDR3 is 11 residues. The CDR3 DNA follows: TGCGCCAGCAGCCCCCTTATTGAGCAGTTCTTC. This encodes CASSPLIEQFF.

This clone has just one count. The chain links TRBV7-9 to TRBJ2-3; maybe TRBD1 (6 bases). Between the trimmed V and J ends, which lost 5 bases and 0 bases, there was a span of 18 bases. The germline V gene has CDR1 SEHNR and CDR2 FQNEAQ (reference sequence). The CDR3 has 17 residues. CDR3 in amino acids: CASSPPPTGLSTDTQYF. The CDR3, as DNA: TGTGCCAGCAGCCCCCCCCCAACAGGGCTTAGCACAGATACGCAGTATTTT.

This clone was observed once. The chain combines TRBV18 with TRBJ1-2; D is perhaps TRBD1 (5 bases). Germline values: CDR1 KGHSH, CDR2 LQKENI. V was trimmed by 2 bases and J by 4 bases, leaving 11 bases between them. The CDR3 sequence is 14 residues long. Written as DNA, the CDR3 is TGTGCCAGCTCACCATCGGGGGTCTCCTATGGCTACACCTTC. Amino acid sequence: CASSPSGVSYGYTF.

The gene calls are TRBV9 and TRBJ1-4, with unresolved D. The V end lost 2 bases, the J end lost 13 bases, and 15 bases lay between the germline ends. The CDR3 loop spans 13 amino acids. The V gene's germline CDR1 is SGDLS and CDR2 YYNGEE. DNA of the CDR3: TGTGCCAGCAGCGTCCGTCCCGGTTCGGGACTGTTTTTT. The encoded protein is CASSVRPGSGLFF.

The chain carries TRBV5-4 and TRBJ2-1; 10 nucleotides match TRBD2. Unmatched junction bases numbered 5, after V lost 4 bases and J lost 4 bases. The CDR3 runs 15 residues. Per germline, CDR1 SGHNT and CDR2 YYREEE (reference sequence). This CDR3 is CASSPRTSGYNEQFF. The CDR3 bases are TGTGCCAGCAGCCCACGGACTAGCGGATACAATGAGCAGTTCTTC.